This TCR beta chain was captured in a study of CD8 T cells in Susac syndrome. cDNA came from about 0.46 to 1 ug RNA primed by random hexamers. Coverage of TCR beta CDR3 amplification by immunoSEQ multiplex PCR extended to 54 Vbeta and 13 Jbeta. From the immunoSEQ multiplex PCR reads, TCRdb called clonotypes with MiXCR, one entry per CDR3 protein. Of hundreds of thousands of distinct CDR3 sequences in the sample, 95% were seen once. V lost 3 bases and J 6 bases, leaving 10 bases between the germline ends. Germline lookup yields CDR1 KGHSH and CDR2 LQKENI. This CDR3 spans 13 amino acids. It was negative isolation that provided the CD8+ and CD4+ T cells, whereas TEMRA cells were enriched by FACS.

Sequenced material: CD4+ T cells from PBMCs. The TCR sequence derives from a human donor with multiple sclerosis. The J gene is TRBJ2-3, the V gene TRBV18, with D tentatively TRBD1 (5 bases). CDR3 loop: CASSPGKGDTQYF. The CDR3 nucleotides read TGTGCCAGCTCACCGGGGAAGGGGGATACGCAGTATTTT.